What follows describes a single T cell receptor (beta chain). Its antigen is not known. These data are taken from a study of T cell responses to AZD1222 COVID-19 vaccine. Whole-study context: Timing groups of about 4 and about 12 weeks for second doses were pooled. General observations from the study: Recipients of AZD1222 seropositive at baseline numbered only 6 or 7. The study found vaccine-associated CD4 TCRs spanning spike, dominant at 160-218 and 743-854.

The repertoire was sequenced with immunoSEQ multiplex PCR; TCRdb's copy has only in-frame clones and lacks some. The data show about 92,000 clones, roughly 90% seen once. Germline loops: CDR1 MGHDK, CDR2 SYGVNS. The CDR3 has 14 amino acids. Trimming cost V 4 bases and J 5 bases; bases outside gene matches: 3. The receptor comes from an adult in good health. The chain carries TRBV25-1 and TRBJ2-2; TRBD2 agrees at 8 bases. This specimen consisted of peripheral blood, obtained on day 0 of AZD1222 vaccination. The CDR3 sequence: CASSVTSATGELFF. For the CDR3, the DNA is TGTGCCAGCAGTGTGACTAGCGCAACCGGGGAGCTGTTTTTT.